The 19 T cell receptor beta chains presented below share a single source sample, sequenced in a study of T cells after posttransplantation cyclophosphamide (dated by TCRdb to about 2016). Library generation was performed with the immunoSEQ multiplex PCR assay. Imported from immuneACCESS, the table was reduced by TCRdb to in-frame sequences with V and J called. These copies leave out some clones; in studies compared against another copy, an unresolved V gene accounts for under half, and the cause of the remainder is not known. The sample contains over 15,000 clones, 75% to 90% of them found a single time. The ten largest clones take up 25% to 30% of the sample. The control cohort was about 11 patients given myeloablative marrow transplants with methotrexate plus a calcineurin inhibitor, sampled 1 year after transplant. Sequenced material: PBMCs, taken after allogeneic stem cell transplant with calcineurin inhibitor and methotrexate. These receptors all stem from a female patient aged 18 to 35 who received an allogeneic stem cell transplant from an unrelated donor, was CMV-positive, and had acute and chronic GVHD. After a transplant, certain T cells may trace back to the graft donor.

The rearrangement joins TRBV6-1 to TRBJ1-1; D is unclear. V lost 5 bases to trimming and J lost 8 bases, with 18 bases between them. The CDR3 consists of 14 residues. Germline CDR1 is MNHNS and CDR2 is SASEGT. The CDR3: CASSYPGEGGEAFF. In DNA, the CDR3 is TGTGCCAGCAGTTATCCTGGGGAGGGCGGAGAAGCTTTCTTT.

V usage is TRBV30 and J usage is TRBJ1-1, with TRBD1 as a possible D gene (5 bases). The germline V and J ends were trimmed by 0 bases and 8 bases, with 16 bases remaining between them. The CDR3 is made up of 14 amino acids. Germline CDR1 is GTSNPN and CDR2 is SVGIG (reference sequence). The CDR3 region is CAWSVSPGLTEAFF. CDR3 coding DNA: TGTGCCTGGAGTGTATCCCCAGGGCTGACCGAAGCTTTCTTT.

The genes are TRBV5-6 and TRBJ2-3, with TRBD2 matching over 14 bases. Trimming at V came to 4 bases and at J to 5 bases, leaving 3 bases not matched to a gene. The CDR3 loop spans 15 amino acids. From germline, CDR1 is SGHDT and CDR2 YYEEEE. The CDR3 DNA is TGTGCCAGCAGCCCTGGGACTAGCGGGAGAGATACGCAGTATTTT. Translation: CASSPGTSGRDTQYF.

CDR3 sequence (DNA): TGTGCCATCAGTAAAATAGCCCGGACTAGCGGGCAGCCGGCAGATACGCAGTATTTT. It translates to CAISKIARTSGQPADTQYF. The rearrangement links TRBV10-3 to TRBJ2-3, with TRBD2 identical over 11 bases. Germline CDR1 ENHRY, CDR2 SYGVKD. V was clipped by 5 bases and J by 4 bases; unmatched bases: 17. The CDR3 spans 19 residues.

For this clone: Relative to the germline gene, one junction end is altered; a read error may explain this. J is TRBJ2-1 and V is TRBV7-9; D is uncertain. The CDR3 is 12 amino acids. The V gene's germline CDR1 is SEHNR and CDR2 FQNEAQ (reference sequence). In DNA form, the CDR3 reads TGTGCCAGCAGATTAGGTAGTAATGAGCAGTTCTTC. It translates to CASRLGSNEQFF.

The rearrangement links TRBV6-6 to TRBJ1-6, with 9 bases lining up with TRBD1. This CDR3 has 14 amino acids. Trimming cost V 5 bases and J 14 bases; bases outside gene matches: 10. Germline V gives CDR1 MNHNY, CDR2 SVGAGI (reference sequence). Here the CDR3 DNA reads TGTGCCAGCAGTGCCGGGACAGGGATATGGACCCTCCACTTT. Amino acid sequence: CASSAGTGIWTLHF.

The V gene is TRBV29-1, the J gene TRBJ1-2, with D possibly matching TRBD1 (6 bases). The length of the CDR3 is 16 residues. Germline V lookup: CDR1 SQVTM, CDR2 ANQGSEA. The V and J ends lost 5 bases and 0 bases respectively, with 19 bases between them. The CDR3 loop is CSVPRDTATSNYGYTF. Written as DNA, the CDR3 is TGCAGCGTTCCCCGGGACACCGCTACCTCTAACTATGGCTACACCTTC.

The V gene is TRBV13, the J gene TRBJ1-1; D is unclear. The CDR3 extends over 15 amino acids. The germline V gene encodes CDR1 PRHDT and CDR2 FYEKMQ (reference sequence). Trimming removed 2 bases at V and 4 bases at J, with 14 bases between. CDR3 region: CASSLKPGSSTEAFF. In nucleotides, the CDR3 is TGTGCCAGCAGCTTAAAGCCGGGGTCAAGCACTGAAGCTTTCTTT.

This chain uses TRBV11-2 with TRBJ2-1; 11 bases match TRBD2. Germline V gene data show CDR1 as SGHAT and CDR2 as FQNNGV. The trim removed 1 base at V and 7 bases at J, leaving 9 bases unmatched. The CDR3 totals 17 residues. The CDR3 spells CASSLVGRASGRNEQFF. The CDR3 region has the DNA TGTGCCAGCAGCTTAGTAGGTCGGGCTAGCGGGAGGAATGAGCAGTTCTTC.

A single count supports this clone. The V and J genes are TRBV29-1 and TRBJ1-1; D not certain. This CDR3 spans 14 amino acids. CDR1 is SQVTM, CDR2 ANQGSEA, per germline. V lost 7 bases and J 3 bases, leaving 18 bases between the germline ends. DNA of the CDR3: TGCAGCGGCCAAAACTCCGTTGGTGACACTGAAGCTTTCTTT. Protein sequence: CSGQNSVGDTEAFF.

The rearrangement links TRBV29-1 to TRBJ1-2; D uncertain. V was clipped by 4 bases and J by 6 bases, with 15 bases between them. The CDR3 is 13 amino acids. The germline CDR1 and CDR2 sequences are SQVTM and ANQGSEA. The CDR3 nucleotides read TGCAGCGTTGGGGAGGTAGTCCTAAATGGCTACACCTTC. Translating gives CSVGEVVLNGYTF.

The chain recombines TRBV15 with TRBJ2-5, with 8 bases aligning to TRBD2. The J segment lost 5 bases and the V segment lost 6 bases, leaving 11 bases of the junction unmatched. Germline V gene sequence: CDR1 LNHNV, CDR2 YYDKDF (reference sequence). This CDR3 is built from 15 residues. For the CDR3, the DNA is TGTGCCACCAGTCAACGAGCGGGAGTGGTGGAGACCCAGTACTTC. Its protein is CATSQRAGVVETQYF.

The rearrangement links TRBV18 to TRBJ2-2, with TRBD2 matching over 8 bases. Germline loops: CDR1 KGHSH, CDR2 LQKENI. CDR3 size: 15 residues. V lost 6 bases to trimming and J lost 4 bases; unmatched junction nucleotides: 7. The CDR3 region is CASSQAGAGTGELFF. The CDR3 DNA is TGTGCCAGCTCGCAAGCGGGAGCGGGCACCGGGGAGCTGTTTTTT.

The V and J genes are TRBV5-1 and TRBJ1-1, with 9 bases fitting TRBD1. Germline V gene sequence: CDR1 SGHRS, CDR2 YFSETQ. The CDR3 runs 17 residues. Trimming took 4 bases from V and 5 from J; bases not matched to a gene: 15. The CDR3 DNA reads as TGCGCCAGCAGCCCATGGGACAGGGAGTTGGGGAAGACTGAAGCTTTCTTT. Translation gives CASSPWDRELGKTEAFF.

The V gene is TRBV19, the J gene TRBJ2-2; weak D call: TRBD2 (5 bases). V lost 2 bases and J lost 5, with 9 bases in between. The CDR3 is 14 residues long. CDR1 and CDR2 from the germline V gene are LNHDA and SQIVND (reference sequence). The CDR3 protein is CASSIPTGTGELFF. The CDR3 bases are TGTGCCAGTAGTATACCAACGGGAACCGGGGAGCTGTTTTTT.

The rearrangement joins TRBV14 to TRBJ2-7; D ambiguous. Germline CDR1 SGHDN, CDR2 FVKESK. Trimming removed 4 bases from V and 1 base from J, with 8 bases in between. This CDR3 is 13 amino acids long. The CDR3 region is CASSLPGSYEQYF. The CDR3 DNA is TGTGCCAGCAGCCTACCGGGTTCCTACGAGCAGTACTTC.

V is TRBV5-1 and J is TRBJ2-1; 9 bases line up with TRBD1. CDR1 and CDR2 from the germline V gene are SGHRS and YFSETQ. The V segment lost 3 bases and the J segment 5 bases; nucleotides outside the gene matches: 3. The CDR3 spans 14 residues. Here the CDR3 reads CASSSGTGHNEQFF. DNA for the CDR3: TGCGCCAGCAGCTCCGGGACAGGGCACAATGAGCAGTTCTTC.

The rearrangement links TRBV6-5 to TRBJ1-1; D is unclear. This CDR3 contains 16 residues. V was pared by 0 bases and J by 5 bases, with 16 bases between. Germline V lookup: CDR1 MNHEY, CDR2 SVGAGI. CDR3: CASSYSRGQDGTEAFF. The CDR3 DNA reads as TGTGCCAGCAGTTACTCGAGAGGGCAGGACGGGACTGAAGCTTTCTTT.

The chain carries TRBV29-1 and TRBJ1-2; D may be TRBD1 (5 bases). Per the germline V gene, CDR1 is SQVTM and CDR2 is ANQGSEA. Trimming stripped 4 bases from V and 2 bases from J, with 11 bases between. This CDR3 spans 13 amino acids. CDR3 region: CSVALAGNYGYTF. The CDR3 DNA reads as TGCAGCGTTGCTCTGGCAGGGAACTATGGCTACACCTTC. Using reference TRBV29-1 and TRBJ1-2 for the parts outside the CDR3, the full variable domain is SAVISQKPSRDICQRGTSLTIQCQVDSQVTMMFWYRQQPGQSLTLIATANQGSEATYESGFVIDKFPISRPNLTFSTLTVSNMSPEDSSIYLCSVALAGNYGYTFGSGTRLTVV.